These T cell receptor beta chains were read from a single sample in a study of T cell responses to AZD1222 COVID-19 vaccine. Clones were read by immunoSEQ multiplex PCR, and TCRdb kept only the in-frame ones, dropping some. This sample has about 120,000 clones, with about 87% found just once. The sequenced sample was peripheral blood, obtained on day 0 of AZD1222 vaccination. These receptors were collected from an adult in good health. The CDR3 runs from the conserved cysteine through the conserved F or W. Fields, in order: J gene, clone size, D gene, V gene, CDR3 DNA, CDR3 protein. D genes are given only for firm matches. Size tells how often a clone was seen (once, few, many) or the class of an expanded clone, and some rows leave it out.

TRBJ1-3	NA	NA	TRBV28	TGTGCCACCTTCACAGGGTCGGGAAACACCATATATTTT	CATFTGSGNTIYF
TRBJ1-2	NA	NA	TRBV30	TGTGCCTGGAGTGTACTAGCCAGTTTCTATGGCTACACCTTC	CAWSVLASFYGYTF
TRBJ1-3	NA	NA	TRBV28	TGTGCCAGCAGTTTAGGGGGAGCTGGAAACACCATATATTTT	CASSLGGAGNTIYF
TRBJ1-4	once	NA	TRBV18	TGTGCCAGCTCACCACGGGGTGAAAAACTGTTTTTT	CASSPRGEKLFF
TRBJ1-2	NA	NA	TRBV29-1	TGCAGCGTTGCGGGTTCTGGCTACACCTTC	CSVAGSGYTF
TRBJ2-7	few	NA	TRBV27	TGTGCCAGCAGTTGGCGGGCCGTCACCTACGAGCAGTACTTC	CASSWRAVTYEQYF
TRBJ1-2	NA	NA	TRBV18	TGTGCCAGCTCACCCTCCAGTGGTAGCTATGGCTACACCTTC	CASSPSSGSYGYTF
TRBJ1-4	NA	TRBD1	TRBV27	TGTGCCAGCAGGAGATACCGGGACAGGGAAGGCGAAAAACTGTTTTTT	CASRRYRDREGEKLFF
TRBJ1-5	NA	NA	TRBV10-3	TGTGCCATCAGTGAGTCAGAGAGGGGAGTAAGGGAACAGCCCCAGCATTTT	CAISESERGVREQPQHF
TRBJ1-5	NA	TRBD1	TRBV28	TGTGCCAGCAGTTTGACAGGGGCCCTCAATCAGCCCCAGCATTTT	CASSLTGALNQPQHF
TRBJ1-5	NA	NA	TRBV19	TGTGCCAGTAGTCGACAGCAACATAGCAATCAGCCCCAGCATTTT	CASSRQQHSNQPQHF
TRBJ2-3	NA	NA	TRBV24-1	TGTGCCACCAGTGACTTCCGGGATACGCAGTATTTT	CATSDFRDTQYF
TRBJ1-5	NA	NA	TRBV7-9	TGTGCCAGCAGCTCGGACACTAATAGCAATCAGCCCCAGCATTTT	CASSSDTNSNQPQHF
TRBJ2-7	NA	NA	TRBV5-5	TGTGCCAGCAGCTTGGCTACAGCCTACGAGCAGTACTTC	CASSLATAYEQYF
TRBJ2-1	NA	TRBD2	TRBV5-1	TGCGCCAGCAGCTTTATAGCGGGAGGTAATGAGCAGTTCTTC	CASSFIAGGNEQFF
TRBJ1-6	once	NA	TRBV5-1	TGCGCCAGCAGCTTAGGATCCCATAATTCACCCCTCCACTTT	CASSLGSHNSPLHF
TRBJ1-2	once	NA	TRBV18	TGTGCCAGCTCACCGGCCCCGGGGGGCTACACCTTC	CASSPAPGGYTF
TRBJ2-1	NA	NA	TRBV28	TGTGCCAGCAATCCTGGACAGTCCGAAGAGCAGTTCTTC	CASNPGQSEEQFF
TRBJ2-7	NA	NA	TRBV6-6	TGTGCCAGCAGTTATGAGGCGGGATACGAGCAGTACTTC	CASSYEAGYEQYF
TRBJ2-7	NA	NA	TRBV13	TGTGCCAGCAGCCGCGACAGCTCCTACGAGCAGTACTTC	CASSRDSSYEQYF
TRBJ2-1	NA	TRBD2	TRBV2	TGTGCCAGCAGTGAAGGCCTAGCGGCCTACAATGAGCAGTTCTTC	CASSEGLAAYNEQFF
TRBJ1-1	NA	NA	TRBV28	TGTGCCAGCAGTTACAGGGCTTGGGGGGCTTTCTTT	CASSYRAWGAFF
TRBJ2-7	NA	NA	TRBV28	TGTGCCAGCAGTTTACCAGTTACCTACGAGCAGTACTTC	CASSLPVTYEQYF
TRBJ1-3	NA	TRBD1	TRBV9	TGTGCCAGCAGCCCACTAGGGACAGGGTCGGGTAACACCATATATTTT	CASSPLGTGSGNTIYF
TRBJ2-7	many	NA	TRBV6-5	TGTGCCAGCAGTCGCCGGGGACGGAATAGGTACGAGCAGTACTTC	CASSRRGRNRYEQYF
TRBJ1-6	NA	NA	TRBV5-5	TGTGCCAGCAGCTTGGGACCCCCCGGGGGTAATTCACCCCTCCACTTT	CASSLGPPGGNSPLHF
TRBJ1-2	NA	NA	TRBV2	TGTGCCAGCAGTGTTGCAGGGCTGAGCTACACCTTC	CASSVAGLSYTF
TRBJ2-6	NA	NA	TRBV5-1	TGCGCCAGCAGCCCGGACAGAGCTGGGGCCAACGTCCTGACTTTC	CASSPDRAGANVLTF
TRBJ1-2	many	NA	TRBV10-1	TGCGCCAGCAGGAAAAACTATGGCTACACCTTC	CASRKNYGYTF
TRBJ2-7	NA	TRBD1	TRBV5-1	TGCGCCAGCAGCTTGGAATGGACAGGGTACTACGAGCAGTACTTC	CASSLEWTGYYEQYF
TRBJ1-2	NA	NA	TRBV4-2	TGTGCCAGCAGCCAAGCTACAACAGCAGTCGCTAACTATGGCTACACCTTC	CASSQATTAVANYGYTF